This is a list of T cell receptor beta chains from one sample in a study of T cell clones after liver transplantation. Method: immunoSEQ multiplex PCR; TCRdb's copy keeps in-frame clones and lacks some. The table shows tens of thousands of clones, with 80% occurring only once. Sequences were derived from CD4+ T cells from blood, sampled 12 months after liver transplant. Source of these receptors: a human patient who received a liver transplant. Some of the T cells may derive from the graft donor. Each CDR3 is given with its conserved first and last residue. The order of the fields is D gene, clone size, J gene, V gene, CDR3 DNA, CDR3 protein. A D gene is named only where the DNA matches it firmly. Where a row states a size, it is once, few, many or the class of an expanded clone; other rows omit it.

>TRBD2|-|TRBJ2-7|TRBV27
TGTGCCAGCAGTCCGACTAGCGGGAGCTACGAGCAGTACTTC
CASSPTSGSYEQYF
>TRBD1|once|TRBJ1-5|TRBV6-1
TGTGCCAGCATCGGGACAGGGGGGAGCAATCAGCCCCAGCATTTT
CASIGTGGSNQPQHF
>-|once|TRBJ2-3|TRBV7-2
TGTGCCAGCAGCTTCGTTTCTAGCACAGATACGCAGTATTTT
CASSFVSSTDTQYF
>-|few|TRBJ1-2|TRBV2
TGTGCCAGCAGGACCCAGGGAAACTATGGCTACACCTTC
CASRTQGNYGYTF
>TRBD2|-|TRBJ2-7|TRBV27
TGTGCCAGCAGTTTAAGGGTTAGCGGGATTGACGAGCAGTACTTC
CASSLRVSGIDEQYF
>TRBD1|-|TRBJ2-3|TRBV19
TGTGCCAGTAGCTGGGACAGTAACACAGATACGCAGTATTTT
CASSWDSNTDTQYF
>-|-|TRBJ1-2|TRBV28
TGTGCCAGCAGTTCCCCCGGGGGGCCGGAGGACTATGGCTACACCTTC
CASSSPGGPEDYGYTF
>TRBD2|-|TRBJ2-1|TRBV15
TGTGCCACCAGCAGAGATGGCGGGAGCTCCTACAATGAGCAGTTCTTC
CATSRDGGSSYNEQFF
>-|-|TRBJ1-1|TRBV18
TGTGCCAGCTCACCACTGGCAGGGTCCACTGAAGCTTTCTTT
CASSPLAGSTEAFF
>-|-|TRBJ2-3|TRBV11-3
TGTGCCAGCAGCTTAGACCTCACAGATACGCAGTATTTT
CASSLDLTDTQYF
>-|-|TRBJ2-4|TRBV7-2
TGTGCCAGCAGCTTAGCGAGCCAGGGGAGCATTCAGTACTTC
CASSLASQGSIQYF
>TRBD2|-|TRBJ2-3|TRBV7-2
TGTGCCAGCAGCTTAATGGGGGGGTGGACAGATACGCAGTATTTT
CASSLMGGWTDTQYF
>-|-|TRBJ2-7|TRBV28
TGTGCCAGCATCTCGGGACAAAGCTCCTACGAGCAGTACTTC
CASISGQSSYEQYF
>TRBD1|-|TRBJ2-6|TRBV10-2
TGCGCCAGCAGTGAGACCCATTCCGGACAGGCTGGGGCCAACGTCCTGACTTTC
CASSETHSGQAGANVLTF
>-|-|TRBJ2-3|TRBV5-6
TGTGCCAGCAGTCGGGACTTTGAACCAGATACGCAGTATTTT
CASSRDFEPDTQYF
>TRBD2|-|TRBJ2-3|TRBV5-1
TGCGCCAGCAGCTTGGTAGTAGCGGGAGCTGGAGATACGCAGTATTTT
CASSLVVAGAGDTQYF
>-|-|TRBJ1-1|TRBV30
TGTGCCTGGAGATCCGATCGATATTCTGAAGCTTTCTTT
CAWRSDRYSEAFF